Below, 24 T cell receptor beta chains from the same sample are listed, as sequenced in a study of PD-L1 blockade in urothelial cancer. Using immunoSEQ multiplex PCR, the repertoire was profiled, and TCRdb retains in-frame clones only, with some absent. The sample has around 40,000 clones, 80% to 90% seen once; the top ten hold about 1.9%. The sample consisted of PBMCs, taken around atezolizumab (anti-PD-L1) treatment. These receptor sequences come from a man in his 60s with urothelial cancer.

V usage is TRBV28 and J usage is TRBJ1-5; D call uncertain. The CDR3 consists of 14 residues. CDR1 is MDHEN and CDR2 is SYDVKM in the germline V gene. Trimming removed 6 bases from V and 0 bases from J, with 9 bases in between. The CDR3 reads CASSPGLSNQPQHF. As DNA, the CDR3 is TGTGCCAGCAGCCCCGGTCTTAGCAATCAGCCCCAGCATTTT.

This chain uses TRBV6-8 with TRBJ2-1, with 9 bases aligning to TRBD1. V dropped 0 bases and J dropped 8; count of bases not matched to a gene: 8. The CDR3 is made up of 16 amino acids. In germline, CDR1 is MNHGY, CDR2 SAAAGT. The DNA for the CDR3 is TGTGCCAGCAGTTACTCCGGGACAGGGCCCATCGATGAGCAGTTCTTC. Residues: CASSYSGTGPIDEQFF.

This clone occurred once. V gene TRBV19 combines with J gene TRBJ2-3; D is ambiguous. CDR1 and CDR2 from the germline V gene are LNHDA and SQIVND (reference sequence). The CDR3 runs 13 residues. Trimming shortened V by 4 bases and J by 1 base, and 6 bases separated the two germline ends. This CDR3 is CASSTRGTDTQYF. DNA for the CDR3: TGTGCCAGTAGTACACGGGGCACAGATACGCAGTATTTT.

The genes are TRBV28 and TRBJ2-6; weak D call: TRBD1 (6 bases). The length of the CDR3 is 16 residues. Germline V lookup: CDR1 MDHEN, CDR2 SYDVKM. V gave up 5 bases and J gave up 2 bases, with 13 bases separating them. Written as DNA, the CDR3 is TGTGCCAGCAGTCCATACAGGGATCCTGGGGCCAACGTCCTGACTTTC. It yields the protein CASSPYRDPGANVLTF.

The rearrangement joins TRBV7-8 to TRBJ2-6, with D perhaps TRBD1 (6 bases). This CDR3 contains 18 residues. The ends were cut back, 5 bases at V and 0 bases at J, with 17 bases in the middle. Germline assignment: CDR1 SGHVS and CDR2 FQNEAQ. The CDR3 loop reads CASSPRRIGGSGANVLTF. In nucleotides, the CDR3 is TGTGCCAGCAGCCCACGACGGATAGGGGGCTCTGGGGCCAACGTCCTGACTTTC.

The gene calls are TRBV19 and TRBJ2-7; 7 bases are shared with TRBD1. The CDR3 sequence is 15 residues long. Trimming took 5 bases from V and 3 from J; bases not matched to a gene: 10. The germline gives CDR1 LNHDA, CDR2 SQIVND (reference sequence). The CDR3 DNA is TGTGCCAGTAGTCAATCCAGCAGGGGGAACTACGAGCAGTACTTC. Amino acids: CASSQSSRGNYEQYF.

The table lists this clone with a count of one. This CDR3 reads CASRVGGGRNEQFF. CDR3 nucleotides: TGTGCCAGCAGAGTTGGCGGGGGGAGGAATGAGCAGTTCTTC. The chain links TRBV28 to TRBJ2-1, with 8 nucleotides matching TRBD2. The CDR3 runs to 14 residues. J gave up 7 bases and V 6 bases, and 8 bases lay outside the gene matches. In germline, CDR1 is MDHEN, CDR2 SYDVKM.

This chain connects TRBV28 to TRBJ2-3; 8 bases are a match to TRBD1. The ends lost 4 bases at V and 6 bases at J; junction bases unmatched: 6. The germline gives CDR1 MDHEN, CDR2 SYDVKM. The CDR3 sequence is 14 residues long. The CDR3 protein is CASSYTGGRDTQYF. CDR3 coding DNA: TGTGCCAGCAGTTATACAGGGGGACGGGATACGCAGTATTTT.

The rearrangement uses TRBV29-1 and TRBJ2-7; D might be TRBD2 (6 bases). Germline CDR1 reads SQVTM; CDR2 reads ANQGSEA. The CDR3 loop spans 10 amino acids. V was shortened by 6 bases and J by 5 bases, with 8 bases between the two germline ends. The CDR3 region has the DNA TGCAGCGTCAGGGAGGACGAGCAGTACTTC. Its translation: CSVREDEQYF.

In DNA form, the CDR3 reads TGTGCCAGCAGCTCTGGACAGCAGATCTATGGCTACACCTTC. This encodes CASSSGQQIYGYTF. The V and J genes are TRBV7-9 and TRBJ1-2, with a possible D match to TRBD1 (6 bases). CDR3 length: 14 amino acids. Germline assignment: CDR1 SEHNR and CDR2 FQNEAQ (reference sequence). Trimming shortened V by 4 bases and J by 4 bases, and 13 bases separated the two germline ends. Using reference TRBV7-9 and TRBJ1-2 for the parts outside the CDR3, the full variable domain is DTGVSQNPRHKITKRGQNVTFRCDPISEHNRLYWYRQTLGQGPEFLTYFQNEAQLEKSRLLSDRFSAERPKGSFSTLEIQRTEQGDSAMYLCASSSGQQIYGYTFGSGTRLTVV.

The V call is TRBV7-6, the J call TRBJ2-7, with a possible D match to TRBD1 (5 bases). Trimming took off 1 base at V and 2 bases at J, with 12 bases between the two ends. The CDR3 sequence is 15 residues long. Germline V lookup: CDR1 SGHVS, CDR2 FNYEAQ. The CDR3 DNA sequence: TGTGCCAGCAGCTTAGAAGCACAGGAGACCTACGAGCAGTACTTC. Encoded protein: CASSLEAQETYEQYF.

V and J are TRBV18 and TRBJ1-3, with D uncertain. With 3 bases removed from V and 4 bases from J, the gap between germline ends came to 16 bases. The CDR3 sequence is 16 residues long. Germline CDR1 KGHSH, CDR2 LQKENI. The CDR3 coding sequence is TGTGCCAGCTCACCCCTGACGGGGATAACGGGAAACACCATATATTTT. As protein: CASSPLTGITGNTIYF.

The CDR3 here is CASAAGQDHSTEAFF. CDR3 nucleotides: TGTGCCAGCGCGGCAGGACAGGACCATTCAACTGAAGCTTTCTTT. The genes are TRBV28 and TRBJ1-1; 7 bases are shared with TRBD1. This CDR3 comprises 15 residues. With V trimmed by 8 bases and J by 5 bases, 14 bases remained unmatched. Germline CDR1 MDHEN, CDR2 SYDVKM.

This clone was observed once. J is TRBJ2-3 and V is TRBV5-1; 13 bases are a match to TRBD2. Germline V gene data show CDR1 as SGHRS and CDR2 as YFSETQ. The CDR3 runs 16 residues. V lost 5 bases and J lost 1; bases outside the gene matches: 4. The CDR3 loop is CASSSGTSGGTDTQYF. The CDR3 nucleotides read TGCGCCAGCAGTTCCGGGACTAGCGGGGGCACAGATACGCAGTATTTT.

This sequence joins TRBV2 and TRBJ2-5; 8 bases align to TRBD1. The CDR3 spans 16 residues. The germline V gene has CDR1 SNHLY and CDR2 FYNNEI. V gave up 8 bases and J gave up 0 bases; unmatched junction bases: 11. The CDR3 protein is CASFPQGALYQETQYF. The CDR3 region has the DNA TGTGCCAGCTTTCCGCAGGGGGCCCTGTACCAAGAGACCCAGTACTTC.

CDR3 in DNA: TGTGCCAGCAGCAGAGGGATCGGGACAGGGCCCGAAAAACTGTTTTTT. This codes for CASSRGIGTGPEKLFF. The chain has TRBV11-1 and TRBJ1-4, with 9 bases that match TRBD1. CDR3 size: 16 residues. Trimming at V came to 5 bases and at J to 8 bases, leaving 12 bases not matched to a gene. Germline V gene lookup returns CDR1 SGHAT and CDR2 FQDESV (reference sequence).

This rearrangement joins TRBV6-1 to TRBJ2-3; possible D gene TRBD1, 6 bases. Trimming shortened V by 1 base and J by 8 bases, and 10 bases separated the two germline ends. The CDR3 totals 13 residues. Germline CDR1 MNHNS, CDR2 SASEGT. The CDR3 sequence: CASSEVGQTTQYF. The CDR3 nucleotides read TGTGCCAGCAGTGAAGTTGGACAGACTACGCAGTATTTT.

The chain combines TRBV21-1 with TRBJ2-3; the table assigns TRBD2, which was not confirmed against the DNA. TRBV21-1 is flagged as a pseudogene. There are 17 residues in the CDR3. CDR3: CALHRTSGSVGTDTQYF. In DNA, the CDR3 is TGTGCCTTACACCGGACTAGCGGGAGTGTAGGCACAGATACGCAGTATTTT.

The chain recombines TRBV7-8 with TRBJ2-5; no clear D. Trimming took 1 base from V and 5 from J, leaving 14 bases between them. Germline V CDR1 and CDR2: SGHVS, FQNEAQ. This CDR3 contains 15 residues. The CDR3 nucleotides are TGTGCCAGCAGCTTAGTGAAGCTAATGGAGGAGACCCAGTACTTC. This gives the protein CASSLVKLMEETQYF. Filled out from reference TRBV7-8 and TRBJ2-5, the complete variable domain reads GAGVSQSPRYKVAKRGQDVALRCDPISGHVSLFWYQQALGQGPEFLTYFQNEAQLDKSGLPSDRFFAERPEGSVSTLKIQRTQQEDSAVYLCASSLVKLMEETQYFGPGTRLLVL.

V gene TRBV5-8 combines with J gene TRBJ2-7; 10 bases fit TRBD1. CDR1 and CDR2 from the germline V gene are SGHTS and YDEGEE. With 3 bases clipped from V and 3 bases from J, the junction kept 12 bases outside the gene matches. This CDR3 spans 17 amino acids. In DNA, the CDR3 is TGTGCCAGCAGCTGGGGACAGGGGCCCTCCGGGGGCTACGAGCAGTACTTC. The encoded protein is CASSWGQGPSGGYEQYF.

This chain connects TRBV9 to TRBJ2-1; 8 bases line up with TRBD1. This CDR3 region has 16 residues. Germline V gene data show CDR1 as SGDLS and CDR2 as YYNGEE. V was pared by 3 bases and J by 7 bases, with 12 bases of the junction left unmatched. Here the CDR3 DNA reads TGTGCCAGCAGCGGACAGGGGTTGATTTGCTGGAATGAGCAGTTCTTC. This codes for CASSGQGLICWNEQFF.

This chain connects TRBV5-4 to TRBJ1-6, with 8 positions matching TRBD1. Germline values: CDR1 SGHNT, CDR2 YYREEE (reference sequence). V lost 4 bases, J lost 3 bases, and 9 bases stayed unmatched. This CDR3 comprises 17 residues. The CDR3, as DNA: TGTGCCAGCAGCCCCGTGGGTACAGGGGGCTATAATTCACCCCTCCACTTT. The encoded protein is CASSPVGTGGYNSPLHF.

The chain joins TRBV7-9 to TRBJ2-3; 7 bases are a match to TRBD1. Unmatched junction bases numbered 12, after V lost 4 bases and J lost 11 bases. The germline V gene has CDR1 SEHNR and CDR2 FQNEAQ (reference sequence). This CDR3 has 14 amino acids. CDR3 loop: CASSSPGQTWGQYF. CDR3 nucleotides: TGTGCCAGCAGCTCCCCGGGACAGACCTGGGGGCAGTATTTT.

This clone was seen a few times. The genes are TRBV5-1 and TRBJ2-4; 9 nucleotides align to TRBD1. The V gene end was trimmed by 4 bases and the J gene end by 5 bases; junction bases not matched to a gene: 4. The CDR3 sequence is 14 residues long. CDR1 and CDR2 (germline): SGHRS, YFSETQ. The CDR3 sequence: CASSTGQGENIQYF. DNA of the CDR3: TGCGCCAGCAGCACGGGACAGGGAGAAAACATTCAGTACTTC.